This T cell receptor beta chain was sequenced in a study of cytomegalovirus exposure and HLA in healthy donors. The PCR employed 60 Vbeta primers together with 13 Jbeta primers. Only in-frame clones appear in the TCRdb table, and some are missing; sequencing was by immunoSEQ multiplex PCR. This sample carries fewer than 150,000 clones, about 74% of them seen once, and the ten largest clones take around 3.1%. The length of the CDR3 is 13 residues. CDR1 SGHVS and CDR2 FNYEAQ come from the germline V gene. Trimming shortened V by 5 bases and J by 9 bases, and 14 bases separated the two germline ends. The sample comprised PBMCs. This TCR was sampled from a man in his forties in good health and CMV-seronegative. The chain has TRBV7-6 and TRBJ2-1; D gene unclear. The CDR3 sequence: CASSHVLAVEQFF. CDR3 in DNA: TGTGCCAGCAGCCATGTTTTAGCAGTTGAGCAGTTCTTC.